The rows below give T cell receptor beta chains drawn from one sample of a study of blood T cell repertoires in COVID-19. Sequenced by immunoSEQ multiplex PCR; TCRdb stores in-frame clones only, minus some. The sample records some 250,000 clones, approximately 83% being singletons. Specimen: peripheral blood. Every receptor here comes from a woman of 80 years or more with acute or convalescent COVID-19. Both conserved end residues are part of each CDR3. Each record gives: V gene, J gene, D gene, clone size, CDR3 DNA, CDR3 protein. The D gene is left open where the match is weak. Size values are once, few and many counts, or a class for expanded clones, and some rows have none.

TRBV29-1,TRBJ1-4,NA,NA,TGCAGCGTCAGGACAGCAACTAATGAAAAACTGTTTTTT,CSVRTATNEKLFF
TRBV7-3,TRBJ1-2,TRBD1,NA,TGTGCCAGCAGCGCCACAGGGGGAGGGTATGGCTACACCTTC,CASSATGGGYGYTF
TRBV30,TRBJ2-7,TRBD2,NA,TGTGCCTGGAGCCCCCTCGGGAGGGGAGTGGACGAGCAGTACTTC,CAWSPLGRGVDEQYF
TRBV5-6,TRBJ2-1,TRBD2,NA,TGTGCCAGCAGCTTGCTAGCGGGGACCTACAATGAGCAGTTCTTC,CASSLLAGTYNEQFF
TRBV19,TRBJ1-4,NA,NA,TGTGCCAGTGGGTACTCACGGGATGAAAAACTGTTTTTT,CASGYSRDEKLFF
TRBV4-2,TRBJ1-5,NA,few,TGTGCCAGCAGCCAAGAAGAACAGTCTCATCAGCCCCAGCATTTT,CASSQEEQSHQPQHF
TRBV28,TRBJ1-6,NA,NA,TGTGCCAGCAGTTTAAGCGGCCATAATTCACCCCTCCACTTT,CASSLSGHNSPLHF
TRBV7-2,TRBJ1-5,TRBD1,NA,TGTGCCAGCAGCTCGGGACAGAGACATAGCAATCAGCCCCAGCATTTT,CASSSGQRHSNQPQHF
TRBV2,TRBJ1-5,NA,NA,TGTGCCAGTGCACGGGATCTCGGTCAGCCCCAGCATTTT,CASARDLGQPQHF
TRBV18,TRBJ2-1,NA,NA,TGTGCCAGCTCACCACTCCAGGGGCAGGGGGAGCAGTTCTTC,CASSPLQGQGEQFF
TRBV5-1,TRBJ1-1,NA,NA,TGCGCCAGCAGCCCGCAAACAGGGCTTGGCGCTGAAGCTTTCTTT,CASSPQTGLGAEAFF
TRBV6-6,TRBJ2-2,TRBD1,NA,TGTGCCAGCAGTGACAGGGGGCAGAGCACCGGGGAGCTGTTTTTT,CASSDRGQSTGELFF
TRBV7-9,TRBJ2-7,NA,NA,TGTGCCAGCAGCTTAGAACGTTCTTCGGGGCAGTACTTC,CASSLERSSGQYF
TRBV5-1,TRBJ1-2,TRBD1,once,TGCGCCAGCAGCGGACAGGGGGCATGGGGCTACACCTTC,CASSGQGAWGYTF
TRBV16,TRBJ2-3,TRBD1,NA,TGTGCCAGCAGCCGGACAGGGGGGAATACGCAGTATTTT,CASSRTGGNTQYF
TRBV5-1,TRBJ2-7,NA,NA,TGCGCCAGCAGCTTGGCCCAGGGTGGCTTGCCCGAGCAGTACTTC,CASSLAQGGLPEQYF
TRBV19,TRBJ1-5,TRBD1,NA,TGTGCCAGTAGTAGGACAGGGGGCTCGGATCAGCCCCAGCATTTT,CASSRTGGSDQPQHF
TRBV11-3,TRBJ2-3,TRBD2,NA,TGTGCCAGCAGCCAGAGGACTGCGGGGGGCCTCACAGATACGCAGTATTTT,CASSQRTAGGLTDTQYF
TRBV7-3,TRBJ2-4,NA,once,TGTGCCAGCAGCCCCCCCAGGACTAAGTACTTC,CASSPPRTKYF
TRBV5-5,TRBJ1-2,NA,NA,TGTGCCACCACCTGGGCTCCCAGGGAAGGTGGCTACACCTTC,CATTWAPREGGYTF
TRBV29-1,TRBJ2-1,TRBD1,NA,TGCAGCCCCGGGACAGGGGGCAATGAGCAGTTCTTC,CSPGTGGNEQFF